Listed below are T cell receptor beta chains from one sample, sequenced in a study of T cell changes during pregnancy in multiple sclerosis. Profiled with immunoSEQ multiplex PCR; TCRdb holds only in-frame clones, not every one. The sample lists about 110,000 clones, roughly 90% occurring once. The sample was peripheral blood, taken after pregnancy. The receptors were sampled from a female donor with multiple sclerosis, enrolled in a pregnancy study. Each CDR3 is given with its conserved first and last residue. The D gene is left open where the match is weak. Only part of the rows carry a size: once, few, many, or a class if the clone is expanded.

CDR3: CASSLGTGENPYEQYF; DNA: TGTGCCAGCAGCCTCGGGACAGGGGAGAATCCCTACGAGCAGTACTTC; D: TRBD1; J: TRBJ2-7; size: .; V: TRBV9
CDR3: CATSGVTGQTYEQYF; DNA: TGTGCCACCAGCGGTGTTACGGGACAAACCTACGAGCAGTACTTC; D: .; J: TRBJ2-7; size: .; V: TRBV15
CDR3: CASRTGQGRSYEQYF; DNA: TGTGCCAGCAGGACGGGACAGGGCCGGAGCTACGAGCAGTACTTC; D: TRBD1; J: TRBJ2-7; size: .; V: TRBV6-5
CDR3: CARQGHGELFF; DNA: TGTGCCAGACAGGGCCACGGGGAGCTGTTTTTT; D: .; J: TRBJ2-2; size: .; V: TRBV2
CDR3: CASSLAAGGTNTIYF; DNA: TGTGCCAGCAGCTTGGCGGCAGGGGGCACGAACACCATATATTTT; D: TRBD1; J: TRBJ1-3; size: .; V: TRBV5-6
CDR3: CASSYSTGSGTEAFF; DNA: TGTGCCAGCAGTTACTCTACAGGGTCGGGCACTGAAGCTTTCTTT; D: .; J: TRBJ1-1; size: .; V: TRBV6-5
CDR3: CASSLGQGANEQYF; DNA: TGCGCCAGCAGCTTGGGACAGGGGGCCAACGAGCAGTACTTC; D: TRBD1; J: TRBJ2-7; size: once; V: TRBV5-1
CDR3: CASSIQNSPLHF; DNA: TGTGCCAGCAGTATCCAAAATTCACCCCTCCACTTT; D: .; J: TRBJ1-6; size: few; V: TRBV28
CDR3: CASSEQGREKLFF; DNA: TGCGCCAGCAGCGAGCAGGGGCGGGAAAAACTGTTTTTT; D: .; J: TRBJ1-4; size: .; V: TRBV10-2
CDR3: CASSNSGGADDEQFF; DNA: TGTGCCAGCAGCAATAGCGGGGGGGCCGATGATGAGCAGTTCTTC; D: TRBD2; J: TRBJ2-1; size: .; V: TRBV5-6
CDR3: CASRGRDMSSGYTF; DNA: TGTGCCAGCAGGGGCCGGGACATGTCTAGTGGCTACACCTTC; D: .; J: TRBJ1-2; size: .; V: TRBV13
CDR3: CASSEQPPRGTFF; DNA: TGTGCCAGCAGTGAACAGCCTCCCCGAGGGACTTTCTTT; D: .; J: TRBJ1-1; size: once; V: TRBV6-1
CDR3: CATQEEGQRTGELFF; DNA: TGTGCCACCCAAGAGGAGGGGCAAAGGACCGGGGAGCTGTTTTTT; D: .; J: TRBJ2-2; size: .; V: TRBV6-5
CDR3: CASSRSRQAQNSPLHF; DNA: TGTGCCAGCAGCCGATCGCGACAGGCTCAAAATTCACCCCTCCACTTT; D: .; J: TRBJ1-6; size: .; V: TRBV5-6
CDR3: CASSQDLGTGHGPEAFF; DNA: TGTGCCAGCAGCCAAGATCTCGGGACAGGCCACGGACCTGAAGCTTTCTTT; D: TRBD1; J: TRBJ1-1; size: .; V: TRBV4-2
CDR3: CASSVGALSYNEQFF; DNA: TGTGCCAGCAGTGTTGGGGCCCTCTCCTACAATGAGCAGTTCTTC; D: .; J: TRBJ2-1; size: .; V: TRBV2
CDR3: CASSPSTVFYGYTF; DNA: TGTGCCAGCAGCCCCTCGACAGTGTTCTATGGCTACACCTTC; D: .; J: TRBJ1-2; size: .; V: TRBV7-2
CDR3: CASSQDRAENSPLHF; DNA: TGCGCCAGCAGCCAAGACAGGGCAGAGAATTCACCCCTCCACTTT; D: .; J: TRBJ1-6; size: .; V: TRBV4-1
CDR3: CASSLAGESYEQYF; DNA: TGTGCCAGTAGCCTAGCGGGGGAGAGCTACGAGCAGTACTTC; D: TRBD2; J: TRBJ2-7; size: .; V: TRBV19
CDR3: CAGGTGYEKLFF; DNA: TGTGCCGGGGGGACAGGGTATGAAAAACTGTTTTTT; D: TRBD1; J: TRBJ1-4; size: .; V: TRBV6-1
CDR3: CASSEFLDQPQHF; DNA: TGCGCCAGCAGTGAGTTTTTAGATCAGCCCCAGCATTTT; D: .; J: TRBJ1-5; size: .; V: TRBV10-2
CDR3: CASSASGGAGAGELFF; DNA: TGTGCCAGCAGTGCTAGCGGGGGGGCCGGGGCCGGGGAGCTGTTTTTT; D: TRBD2; J: TRBJ2-2; size: .; V: TRBV27
CDR3: CASSYSDRDNAFF; DNA: TGTGCCAGCAGTTACTCCGACCGGGATAACGCTTTCTTT; D: .; J: TRBJ1-1; size: .; V: TRBV6-5
CDR3: CASTIDWGRDIQYF; DNA: TGTGCCAGCACCATCGACTGGGGCCGGGACATTCAGTACTTC; D: .; J: TRBJ2-4; size: .; V: TRBV2
CDR3: CASSPDRRSTDTQYF; DNA: TGTGCCAGCAGTCCCGACAGGAGAAGCACAGATACGCAGTATTTT; D: .; J: TRBJ2-3; size: .; V: TRBV14
CDR3: CASSFRQNYGYTF; DNA: TGTGCCAGCAGTTTCCGACAGAACTATGGCTACACCTTC; D: .; J: TRBJ1-2; size: .; V: TRBV27
CDR3: CASSLWDRENTEAFF; DNA: TGTGCCAGCAGCCTATGGGACAGGGAGAACACTGAAGCTTTCTTT; D: TRBD1; J: TRBJ1-1; size: .; V: TRBV11-2
CDR3: CATRVTGGEEKLFF; DNA: TGTGCCACCAGGGTTACAGGGGGCGAAGAAAAACTGTTTTTT; D: TRBD1; J: TRBJ1-4; size: .; V: TRBV15
CDR3: CASSDIGAPMYEQYF; DNA: TGCGCCAGCAGTGACATAGGGGCTCCTATGTACGAGCAGTACTTC; D: .; J: TRBJ2-7; size: .; V: TRBV10-2
CDR3: CASTPPGYEQYF; DNA: TGCGCCAGCACCCCCCCCGGCTACGAGCAGTACTTC; D: .; J: TRBJ2-7; size: .; V: TRBV10-2
CDR3: CASSLGGSYEQYF; DNA: TGTGCCAGCAGTTTGGGCGGGTCCTACGAGCAGTACTTC; D: .; J: TRBJ2-7; size: once; V: TRBV27
CDR3: CASSLEGLLYNEQFF; DNA: TGCGCCAGCAGCTTGGAAGGACTATTGTACAATGAGCAGTTCTTC; D: .; J: TRBJ2-1; size: .; V: TRBV5-1
CDR3: CASFISGTGIGYTF; DNA: TGTGCCAGTTTCATCTCCGGGACAGGGATTGGCTACACCTTC; D: TRBD1; J: TRBJ1-2; size: .; V: TRBV19
CDR3: CASSFYTYNEQFF; DNA: TGTGCCAGCAGCTTTTACACATACAATGAGCAGTTCTTC; D: .; J: TRBJ2-1; size: .; V: TRBV11-2
CDR3: CASTRGGHHHYTF; DNA: TGTGCCAGCACCCGGGGGGGGCACCATCACTACACCTTC; D: .; J: TRBJ1-2; size: .; V: TRBV6-5
CDR3: CAISESTVNTEAFF; DNA: TGTGCCATCAGTGAGTCAACAGTGAACACTGAAGCTTTCTTT; D: .; J: TRBJ1-1; size: once; V: TRBV10-3
CDR3: CASSGGELFF; DNA: TGTGCCAGCAGCGGCGGGGAGCTGTTTTTT; D: .; J: TRBJ2-2; size: .; V: TRBV27
CDR3: CASGDAGTSNQPQHF; DNA: TGTGCCAGCGGGGATGCCGGGACATCAAATCAGCCCCAGCATTTT; D: .; J: TRBJ1-5; size: once; V: TRBV6-1
CDR3: CASSLGSGGPRSYEQYF; DNA: TGCGCCAGCAGCTTGGGTAGCGGGGGGCCAAGGTCCTACGAGCAGTACTTC; D: TRBD2; J: TRBJ2-7; size: .; V: TRBV5-1
CDR3: CASSLSTGPLYGYTF; DNA: TGTGCCAGCAGTTTATCGACAGGACCGCTCTATGGCTACACCTTC; D: .; J: TRBJ1-2; size: once; V: TRBV27
CDR3: CASSDRRASTDTQYF; DNA: TGTGCCAGCAGCGACAGGCGTGCATCCACAGATACGCAGTATTTT; D: .; J: TRBJ2-3; size: .; V: TRBV5-6
CDR3: CASRTGGTDTQYF; DNA: TGTGCCAGCCGGACAGGGGGCACAGATACGCAGTATTTT; D: TRBD1; J: TRBJ2-3; size: .; V: TRBV2
CDR3: CASMQETYEQYF; DNA: TGTGCCAGCATGCAGGAAACCTACGAGCAGTACTTC; D: .; J: TRBJ2-7; size: .; V: TRBV6-4
CDR3: CASSLGGALEAFF; DNA: TGTGCCAGCAGCTTAGGGGGGGCTCTTGAAGCTTTCTTT; D: .; J: TRBJ1-1; size: .; V: TRBV7-3
CDR3: CATKDRNYSPLHF; DNA: TGTGCCACCAAGGACAGGAATTATTCACCCCTCCACTTT; D: TRBD1; J: TRBJ1-6; size: .; V: TRBV19
CDR3: CASSPDRGLQPQHF; DNA: TGTGCCAGCTCTCCAGACAGGGGGCTTCAGCCCCAGCATTTT; D: TRBD1; J: TRBJ1-5; size: .; V: TRBV18
CDR3: CASSELGQGASFEQYF; DNA: TGTGCCAGCAGTGAATTGGGACAGGGGGCCTCCTTCGAGCAGTACTTC; D: TRBD1; J: TRBJ2-7; size: .; V: TRBV6-1
CDR3: CASSPEGQRNSPLHF; DNA: TGCGCCAGCAGCCCGGAAGGACAGCGTAATTCACCCCTCCACTTT; D: .; J: TRBJ1-6; size: .; V: TRBV5-1
CDR3: CASSSGGRNEKLFF; DNA: TGTGCCAGCTCATCAGGGGGGAGAAATGAAAAACTGTTTTTT; D: TRBD1; J: TRBJ1-4; size: .; V: TRBV18
CDR3: CASSSGQGGGTDTQYF; DNA: TGTGCCAGCAGTTCCGGCCAAGGGGGGGGCACAGATACGCAGTATTTT; D: .; J: TRBJ2-3; size: .; V: TRBV5-8
CDR3: CASSLAQGALYEQYF; DNA: TGTGCCAGCAGTTTAGCACAGGGGGCATTGTACGAGCAGTACTTC; D: TRBD1; J: TRBJ2-7; size: .; V: TRBV28
CDR3: CASSPRYRGTEAFF; DNA: TGTGCCAGCAGCCCAAGATACCGGGGCACTGAAGCTTTCTTT; D: .; J: TRBJ1-1; size: .; V: TRBV14
CDR3: CASSQNTAAPSFNEKLFF; DNA: TGCGCCAGCAGCCAGAACACAGCGGCTCCCTCATTTAATGAAAAACTGTTTTTT; D: .; J: TRBJ1-4; size: .; V: TRBV4-1
CDR3: CASSPLGQGAKEQYF; DNA: TGTGCCAGCTCACCACTGGGACAGGGGGCTAAAGAGCAGTACTTC; D: TRBD1; J: TRBJ2-7; size: .; V: TRBV18
CDR3: CASSLRSGNEKLFF; DNA: TGTGCCAGCAGCTTGCGGTCAGGGAATGAAAAACTGTTTTTT; D: .; J: TRBJ1-4; size: .; V: TRBV5-4
CDR3: CATSKGNTGLSGEQYF; DNA: TGTGCCACCAGCAAGGGTAATACAGGGCTTTCGGGGGAGCAGTACTTC; D: .; J: TRBJ2-7; size: .; V: TRBV15
CDR3: CASSSLLTGSGTDTQYF; DNA: TGCGCCAGCAGCTCGCTACTGACAGGGTCGGGCACAGATACGCAGTATTTT; D: TRBD1; J: TRBJ2-3; size: .; V: TRBV5-1
CDR3: CASSLSGGKNYGYTF; DNA: TGTGCCAGCAGCTTATCAGGGGGGAAAAACTATGGCTACACCTTC; D: TRBD1; J: TRBJ1-2; size: .; V: TRBV7-9
CDR3: CASSLGEGGSSYEQYF; DNA: TGTGCCAGCAGCTTAGGCGAAGGGGGCAGCTCCTACGAGCAGTACTTC; D: TRBD1; J: TRBJ2-7; size: .; V: TRBV11-2
CDR3: CASSLVGARVEKLFF; DNA: TGTGCCAGCAGCTTAGTGGGGGCGCGCGTTGAAAAACTGTTTTTT; D: .; J: TRBJ1-4; size: .; V: TRBV11-2